This TCR beta chain appears in the sequencing data of a study of regulatory T cells in long-lasting Graves disease (dated by TCRdb to 2020 to 2022). Context from the whole study: Patients with newly diagnosed Graves' disease had been on antithyroid drugs for under 3 months. A total of about 33 samples underwent TCR sequencing: around 13 from persistent and roughly 20 from newly diagnosed Graves' disease patients. Patients with persistent Graves' disease were compared with patients with newly diagnosed Graves' disease using TCR sequencing and RNA sequencing of peripheral blood. The study took place in China and was registered as a clinical trial.

In the paper's terms, the time point label means: newly diagnosed GD, antithyroid drugs for less than 3 months. For both TCR sequencing and RNA sequencing, RNA was extracted from PBMCs using TRIzol. Graves' disease was diagnosed according to American Thyroid Association guidelines. The patients came from an endocrinology department in Xi'an, China. From each patient, around 8.3 milliliters of peripheral blood was collected into an EDTA anticoagulant tube. Ficoll Paque Plus density gradient separation was used to isolate PBMCs, and no further T cell sorting was performed. An Agilent 2100 Bioanalyzer and agarose gel were used to check RNA quality, and a NanoDrop 2000 was used to measure RNA concentration. Beyond this particular receptor, the publication reports: Sequencing and analysis were limited to the TCR beta chain. TRBV28, TRBJ1-2 and TRBJ2-5 were preferentially used in persistent disease, while TRBV20-1 and TRBJ2-1 were favored in newly diagnosed disease. As a limitation, the authors acknowledged that the small sample size may reduce accuracy. Lower TCR Shannon entropy and fewer highly expanded clones were observed in persistent Graves' disease patients than in newly diagnosed patients, which suggested clonal expansion. A larger number of public clonotypes was shared among persistent patients (fewer than 3,000) than among newly diagnosed patients (roughly 980). Because the primary lesion, thyroid tissue, could not be accessed, the study looked at peripheral blood alone.

The library was produced with multiplex PCR. This sample was sequenced with an Illumina HiSeq 4000. iRepertoire HTBI primers and Arm-PCR amplification of CDR3 regions were used to construct TCR beta libraries. PCR products were gel purified before sequencing. Concerning the study's data processing: Across samples, 60 to 70 TRBV and 13 to 15 TRBJ segments were identified and used for gene usage analysis of CDR3 amino acid clonotypes. COPE and FqMerger were used to merge the filtered high-quality paired reads into contigs. Contigs were aligned with BLAST to IMGT TRBV, TRBD and TRBJ reference genes, and CDR3 was defined per IMGT. Any clonotype with a frequency above 0.1% was counted as a highly expanded clone. Repertoire diversity was measured by Shannon entropy, and V-J evenness by the Gini coefficient. A clonotype found in more than one individual was treated as public. TCRdb applied fastp at Q25 and MiXCR to the public reads, then kept only in-frame beta chains. Each entry is one CDR3 protein sequence, shown with its most common DNA and genes. What appears here as the V and J calls and clone size reflects TCRdb's work, not the paper's. The sample yields 350,000 to 500,000 distinct CDR3 sequences; roughly 17% were counted once. The leading ten clones occupy around 10% of the sample.

With regard to this clonotype: Its specific antigen is unknown. Base qualities are not at hand, and no much larger clone is one base apart.

V trim: 0 bases; J trim: 1 base; unmatched bases: 6. Including cysteine and phenylalanine, the CDR3 has 18 amino acids. Kept here is only the CDR3 DNA, which spans 54 bases and is read in frame from base 1. The germline V gene (reference sequence) specifies DFQATT as CDR1 and SNEGSKA as CDR2. The sample was also linked to a second study, of T cells in Graves' hyperthyroidism and ophthalmopathy. As the second study states: Stable Graves' hyperthyroidism was defined as the absence of progression to ophthalmopathy over 18 months of follow-up. Hyperthyroidism patients were aged 18 to 65 years and newly diagnosed, with disease duration of less than 2 months. Patients with uncontrolled infections, other autoimmune diseases, pregnancy or lactation were excluded. Diagnoses were established on the basis of clinical symptoms, serum thyroxine and TRAb, thyroid ultrasound, and orbital computed tomography. The first round of RT-PCR for the TCR CDR3 was performed with the HTBI primer set and the Qiagen OneStep RT-PCR kit. Blood samples also contained most of the expanded thyroid clonotypes (frequency above 0.001), which suggests that blood repertoires may reflect thyroid immune responses. In cross-validation, a model built on a 13 V-J signature told ophthalmopathy apart from stable hyperthyroidism with just under 90% sensitivity and roughly 82% specificity, and in testing the same model reached 80%/75%. In validation, progression to ophthalmopathy was predicted by the model with nearly 71% sensitivity and roughly 72% specificity, a median of approximately 6.5 months before onset. TCR V-J signatures able to tell the groups apart were searched for in a discovery cohort of around 95 patients, of whom over 40 had Graves' ophthalmopathy and roughly 59 had stable Graves' hyperthyroidism. Prospective prediction of ophthalmopathy was tested in an independent validation cohort of approximately 18 hyperthyroidism patients and roughly 16 patients who later progressed to ophthalmopathy. The 100 discovery patients were divided at random into training and test sets in a 7:3 ratio. In more than 5 Graves' hyperthyroidism patients, the study also compared T-cell repertoires from thyroid tissue with T-cell repertoires from blood. After blood sampling, hyperthyroidism patients were treated with methimazole at a starting dose of 30 mg daily, and ophthalmopathy patients were treated with high-dose intravenous methylprednisolone. The libraries were constructed in a second round of multiplex PCR and then size-selected and purified. Sequencing of the libraries was done on an Illumina HiSeq2000 using paired-end 100 bp reads. SOAPnuke was used to process the raw data, with reads discarded if the reads contained adapters or uncalled bases, had a mean Phred below 15, or lacked an exact constant-primer or identifier match. COPE v1.2.5 was used to merge high-quality paired reads, and clonotypes were defined as unique nucleotide sequences. MiTCR v1.1 was used to align the clonotypes against IMGT TRBV, TRBD and TRBJ reference segments. Analysis was restricted to V-J combinations with a frequency above 0.0001, which covered about 99% of repertoires. A TCS score was defined as the ratio between F50 (clonal expansion) and ExV (chaos), using BLOSUM62-based TCRdist between CDR3 peptides within each V-J. Welch's t-statistics and random forest reduced roughly 540 V-J features to 13, which were used in a naive Bayes classifier (R e1071). Sample size was not statistically predetermined, and blinding of investigators to group allocation was not performed. The paper describes TCR Vbeta CDR3 sequencing of about 140 peripheral blood samples, made up of approximately 40 ophthalmopathy patients, roughly 75 hyperthyroidism patients and some 17 progressor patients.

The sequenced sample was peripheral blood mononuclear cells (PBMCs), obtained at new diagnosis, from a patient treated with antithyroid drugs. This sequence originates from a woman in her 30s with Graves disease. Donor details come from another sample of the same person, matched by shared clones. This chain joins TRBV20-1 to TRBJ2-1; 13 central bases correspond to TRBD2. The nucleotide sequence reads TGCAGTGCTAGAGAAAGAAGGACTAGCGGGAGTTCCTACAATGAGCAGTTCTTC. Its protein is CSARERRTSGSSYNEQFF.